This TCR beta chain was recovered during a study of cytomegalovirus exposure and HLA in healthy donors. V gave up 0 bases and J gave up 7 bases, with 14 bases separating them. Germline CDR1 SGHRS, CDR2 YFSETQ. The CDR3 runs to 15 residues. Primers: 60 Vbeta forward and 13 Jbeta reverse. Sequencing used immunoSEQ multiplex PCR; TCRdb keeps in-frame clones, though not all of them. The sample comprises around 200,000 clones, 75% to 85% of which are singletons, and roughly 2.5% rests with the top ten. The sequence was collected from a woman aged 55 to 70 in good health and CMV-seropositive. The sequenced material came from PBMCs. J is TRBJ1-5 and V is TRBV5-1; D gene uncertain. CDR3 DNA: TGCGCCAGCAGCTTGGGGGGAGGGAACGGGCAGCCCCAGCATTTT. This codes for CASSLGGGNGQPQHF. Supplemented by reference TRBV5-1 and TRBJ1-5, the full variable domain reads KAGVTQTPRYLIKTRGQQVTLSCSPISGHRSVSWYQQTPGQGLQFLFEYFSETQRNKGNFPGRFSGRQFSNSRSEMNVSTLELGDSALYLCASSLGGGNGQPQHFGDGTRLSIL.